These 11 T cell receptor beta chains share one sample of origin, sequenced in a study of shared clonotypes between healthy human individuals. Repertoires were generated with immunoSEQ multiplex PCR, while TCRdb's copy carries only in-frame clones and drops some. The sample carries millions of clones, 80% to 95% recorded once. The sample comprised naive CD4+ T cells from PBMCs. Sample subset: CD45RA+ positively selected. The origin of the receptors is a man aged 18 to 29 in good health. Some clones in this sample may be carry-over from other donors' samples.

The genes are TRBV6-5 and TRBJ2-2; the D gene could be TRBD1 or TRBD2 (5 bases each). CDR3 length: 16 amino acids. Trimming pared 0 bases from V and 3 bases from J, leaving 11 bases between. Per the germline V gene, CDR1 is MNHEY and CDR2 is SVGAGI. CDR3 DNA sequence: TGTGCCAGCAGTTACTCGTCAAGGGACGACACCGGGGAGCTGTTTTTT. As protein: CASSYSSRDDTGELFF.

The chain joins TRBV11-2 to TRBJ2-1, with 13 bases identical to TRBD2. Germline lookup yields CDR1 SGHAT and CDR2 FQNNGV. Trimming cost V 3 bases and J 6 bases; bases outside gene matches: 5. This CDR3 has 16 amino acids. CDR3 region: CASSFSLAGGPNEQFF. The CDR3 DNA sequence: TGTGCCAGCAGCTTCTCACTAGCGGGAGGGCCCAATGAGCAGTTCTTC. The full variable domain, completed using reference TRBV11-2 and TRBJ2-1, is EAGVAQSPRYKIIEKRQSVAFWCNPISGHATLYWYQQILGQGPKLLIQFQNNGVVDDSQLPKDRFSAERLKGVDSTLKIQPAKLEDSAVYLCASSFSLAGGPNEQFFGPGTRLTVL.

The chain combines TRBV19 with TRBJ1-3; the D is unclear. The V end lost 7 bases, the J end lost 5 bases, and 21 bases lay between the germline ends. This CDR3 is 16 amino acids long. Per germline, CDR1 LNHDA and CDR2 SQIVND (reference sequence). The CDR3 reads CASTSEGFIRRNTIYF. The CDR3 coding sequence is TGTGCCAGTACCTCCGAAGGGTTCATTCGGCGAAACACCATATATTTT.

The rearrangement joins TRBV7-8 to TRBJ2-7, with D possibly matching TRBD2 (6 bases). The CDR3 extends over 16 amino acids. Germline CDR1 reads SGHVS; CDR2 reads FQNEAQ. The ends were cut back, 5 bases at V and 0 bases at J, with 17 bases in the middle. This CDR3 is CASSPASGSDSYEQYF. The CDR3, as DNA: TGTGCCAGCAGCCCCGCATCCGGGAGCGACTCCTACGAGCAGTACTTC.

This clone was seen once. The chain recombines TRBV7-9 with TRBJ1-2; D ambiguous. Trimming removed 1 base from V and 1 base from J, with 10 bases in between. Germline CDR1 and CDR2: SEHNR and FQNEAQ (reference sequence). The length of the CDR3 is 15 residues. CDR3 bases: TGTGCCAGCAGCTTAGAGGCAGCCTTTAACTATGGCTACACCTTC. This encodes CASSLEAAFNYGYTF.

The gene calls are TRBV16 and TRBJ2-7; TRBD1 is a possible D gene (5 bases). This CDR3 contains 12 residues. Germline V gene lookup returns CDR1 KGHSY and CDR2 FQNENV. Trimming shortened V by 4 bases and J by 6 bases, and 10 bases separated the two germline ends. In nucleotides, the CDR3 is TGTGCCAGCAGCCTTCAGGGTGGCGAGCAGTACTTC. Translating it yields CASSLQGGEQYF.

V gene TRBV27 combines with J gene TRBJ1-2; D not resolved. Trimming stripped 4 bases from V and 4 bases from J, with 19 bases between. The CDR3 is made up of 16 amino acids. Per germline, CDR1 MNHEY and CDR2 SMNVEV (reference sequence). The CDR3 region is CASSSLTRSSGYGYTF. CDR3 sequence (DNA): TGTGCCAGCAGTTCATTGACCCGATCTTCGGGCTATGGCTACACCTTC.

Note on this clone: Other DNA variants within this sample encode the same CDR3. The V call is TRBV7-9, the J call TRBJ1-3; possible D gene TRBD1, 5 bases. There are 14 residues in the CDR3. The V gene's germline CDR1 is SEHNR and CDR2 FQNEAQ (reference sequence). The V end lost 6 bases, the J end lost 2 bases, and 11 bases lay between the germline ends. The CDR3 here is CASSPGTPGNTIYF. For the CDR3, the DNA is TGTGCCAGCAGTCCTGGGACTCCTGGAAACACCATATATTTT. Looking up the rest from reference TRBV7-9 and TRBJ1-3 gives the full variable domain: DTGVSQNPRHKITKRGQNVTFRCDPISEHNRLYWYRQTLGQGPEFLTYFQNEAQLEKSRLLSDRFSAERPKGSFSTLEIQRTEQGDSAMYLCASSPGTPGNTIYFGEGSWLTVV.

The V and J genes are TRBV11-2 and TRBJ2-1; 8 positions match TRBD2. Unmatched junction bases numbered 8, after V lost 5 bases and J lost 2 bases. The germline CDR1 and CDR2 sequences are SGHAT and FQNNGV. The CDR3 is 16 amino acids. The CDR3 here is CASSRFRAGAYNEQFF. The CDR3 DNA reads TGTGCCAGCAGCAGATTCCGAGCGGGAGCCTACAATGAGCAGTTCTTC.

The rearrangement links TRBV7-9 to TRBJ1-4, with 7 positions matching TRBD1. The CDR3 is 14 amino acids. CDR1 SEHNR and CDR2 FQNEAQ come from the germline V gene (reference sequence). V lost 4 bases and J lost 5; bases outside the gene matches: 4. The chain's CDR3 is CASSWGTVNEKLFF. CDR3 bases: TGTGCCAGCAGCTGGGGGACAGTAAATGAAAAACTGTTTTTT. The full variable domain, rest sourced from reference TRBV7-9 and TRBJ1-4, is DTGVSQNPRHKITKRGQNVTFRCDPISEHNRLYWYRQTLGQGPEFLTYFQNEAQLEKSRLLSDRFSAERPKGSFSTLEIQRTEQGDSAMYLCASSWGTVNEKLFFGSGTQLSVL.

V gene TRBV28 combines with J gene TRBJ1-1; D gene ambiguous. CDR3 size: 13 residues. Trimming shortened V by 5 bases and J by 8 bases, and 15 bases separated the two germline ends. The V gene's germline CDR1 is MDHEN and CDR2 SYDVKM. CDR3 sequence (DNA): TGTGCCAGCAGTCAACCCCGCCGGGCCGAAGCTTTCTTT. The encoded protein is CASSQPRRAEAFF.